A single sample gave rise to the 27 T cell receptor beta chains below, sequenced in a study of blood T cell repertoires in COVID-19. Clones were read by immunoSEQ multiplex PCR, and TCRdb kept only the in-frame ones, dropping some. The table records approximately 250,000 clones, around 89% of them present only once. Sequenced material: PBMCs or T cells enriched from blood (not recorded which). The receptor set was obtained from a middle-aged woman with acute COVID-19.

The rearrangement links TRBV5-4 to TRBJ1-1; TRBD1 matches 7 bases. Germline-derived CDR1 and CDR2 are SGHNT and YYREEE (reference sequence). J was trimmed by 2 bases and V by 3 bases; bases with no gene match: 4. This CDR3 has 14 residues. The CDR3 loop is CASSYRGINTEAFF. Written as DNA, the CDR3 is TGTGCCAGCAGCTACAGGGGAATAAACACTGAAGCTTTCTTT.

The V and J genes are TRBV16 and TRBJ2-1; D perhaps matches TRBD2 (6 bases). V lost 4 bases and J 5 bases, leaving 15 bases between the germline ends. The CDR3 extends over 15 amino acids. Germline V CDR1 and CDR2: KGHSY, FQNENV. The CDR3 DNA follows: TGTGCCAGCAGCCTTTGGGACTCAACACACAATGAGCAGTTCTTC. The encoded protein is CASSLWDSTHNEQFF.

V is TRBV30 and J is TRBJ1-5; D uncertain. CDR3 length: 13 amino acids. Between the trimmed V and J ends, which lost 0 bases and 5 bases, there was a span of 8 bases. The germline V gene has CDR1 GTSNPN and CDR2 SVGIG (reference sequence). CDR3 bases: TGTGCCTGGAGTGTCCTTCGTGATCAGCCCCAGCATTTT. Amino acid sequence: CAWSVLRDQPQHF.

This chain connects TRBV2 to TRBJ2-2; D is unresolved. The ends were cut back, 7 bases at V and 4 bases at J, with 13 bases in the middle. The CDR3 totals 14 residues. The germline V gene encodes CDR1 SNHLY and CDR2 FYNNEI. CDR3 protein: CASTQTQVTGELFF. In nucleotides, the CDR3 is TGTGCCAGCACTCAGACCCAGGTCACCGGGGAGCTGTTTTTT. Variable domain in full (rest from reference TRBV2 and TRBJ2-2): EPEVTQTPSHQVTQMGQEVILRCVPISNHLYFYWYRQILGQKVEFLVSFYNNEISEKSEIFDDQFSVERPDGSNFTLKIRSTKLEDSAMYFCASTQTQVTGELFFGEGSRLTVL.

The chain links TRBV3-1 (or the pseudogene TRBV3-2) to TRBJ2-1; D not resolved. The germline V and J ends were trimmed by 4 bases and 5 bases, with 9 bases remaining between them. Germline CDR1 is LGHDT and CDR2 is YNNKEL (reference sequence). The CDR3 is made up of 13 amino acids. CDR3 in DNA: TGTGCCAGCAGCCGAGTCACTGACAATGAGCAGTTCTTC. Translated: CASSRVTDNEQFF.

This chain links TRBV5-1 with TRBJ2-7; D might be TRBD2 (6 bases). Germline assignment: CDR1 SGHRS and CDR2 YFSETQ. V was clipped by 4 bases and J by 3 bases, with 11 bases between them. The CDR3 is made up of 13 amino acids. CDR3 nucleotide sequence: TGCGCCAGCAGCATCGGAGGGGACTACGAGCAGTACTTC. Amino acids: CASSIGGDYEQYF. Drawing the rest from reference TRBV5-1 and TRBJ2-7, the complete variable domain is KAGVTQTPRYLIKTRGQQVTLSCSPISGHRSVSWYQQTPGQGLQFLFEYFSETQRNKGNFPGRFSGRQFSNSRSEMNVSTLELGDSALYLCASSIGGDYEQYFGPGTRLTVT.

This clone was detected only a few times. The chain joins TRBV9 to TRBJ1-1; D remains ambiguous. This CDR3 has 15 residues. Trimming shortened V by 3 bases and J by 3 bases, and 15 bases separated the two germline ends. Germline V gene data show CDR1 as SGDLS and CDR2 as YYNGEE. The DNA of the CDR3 is TGTGCCAGCAGCGCCTTGGGTGTGGGAGACACTGAAGCTTTCTTT. This encodes CASSALGVGDTEAFF. The full variable domain, in which reference TRBV9 and TRBJ1-1 provide the parts outside the CDR3, is DSGVTQTPKHLITATGQRVTLRCSPRSGDLSVYWYQQSLDQGLQFLIQYYNGEERAKGNILERFSAQQFPDLHSELNLSSLELGDSALYFCASSALGVGDTEAFFGQGTRLTVV.

The chain couples TRBV18 to TRBJ2-7, with D hard to call. This CDR3 is built from 14 residues. Germline CDR1 is KGHSH and CDR2 is LQKENI. Between the trimmed V and J ends, which lost 3 bases and 2 bases, there was a span of 11 bases. The CDR3 sequence: CASSPSEPPYEQYF. Here the CDR3 DNA reads TGTGCCAGCTCACCCTCTGAGCCGCCCTACGAGCAGTACTTC.

The V call is TRBV7-3, the J call TRBJ2-1; a weak D match, TRBD1 (5 bases). The CDR3 is 12 amino acids. Per germline, CDR1 SGHTA and CDR2 FQGTGA. V was shortened by 3 bases and J by 9 bases, with 9 bases between the two germline ends. The CDR3: CASSLYRGEQFF. The CDR3 nucleotides are TGTGCCAGCAGCTTGTATAGGGGTGAGCAGTTCTTC.

This clone was counted only a few times. V and J are TRBV2 and TRBJ2-1; D is undetermined. V lost 7 bases and J 0 bases, leaving 7 bases between the germline ends. The germline V gene has CDR1 SNHLY and CDR2 FYNNEI. The CDR3 length is 13 residues. CDR3 sequence: CASTLSSYNEQFF. The CDR3 DNA follows: TGTGCCAGCACCCTCAGCTCCTACAATGAGCAGTTCTTC.

The chain is built from TRBV27 and TRBJ2-1, with 8 bases aligning to TRBD2. Germline CDR1 MNHEY, CDR2 SMNVEV (reference sequence). This CDR3 is built from 16 residues. The J segment lost 4 bases and the V segment lost 3 bases, leaving 8 bases of the junction unmatched. In nucleotides, the CDR3 is TGTGCCAGCAGTTTTTATTCCCAGCGGGAGTACAATGAGCAGTTCTTC. It yields the protein CASSFYSQREYNEQFF.

This chain connects TRBV11-3 to TRBJ2-7, with 10 nucleotides matching TRBD1. Losses at the gene ends were 5 bases for V and 5 bases for J; bases not matched to a gene: 9. The CDR3 contains 15 residues. The germline gives CDR1 SGHNT, CDR2 YENEEA. The CDR3 reads CASSLGQGRDDEQYF. CDR3 in DNA: TGTGCCAGCAGCCTGGGACAGGGGAGAGATGACGAGCAGTACTTC. The variable domain in full, completed from reference TRBV11-3 and TRBJ2-7, reads EAGVVQSPRYKIIEKKQPVAFWCNPISGHNTLYWYLQNLGQGPELLIRYENEEAVDDSQLPKDRFSAERLKGVDSTLKIQPAELGDSAVYLCASSLGQGRDDEQYFGPGTRLTVT.

The CDR3 region has the DNA TGTGCCTGGAGTGTTAGGGGCTTAGAGACCCAGTACTTC. Amino acids: CAWSVRGLETQYF. The chain is built from TRBV30 and TRBJ2-5; maybe TRBD1 (5 bases). Trimming cost V 0 bases and J 4 bases, with 9 bases left between them. The CDR3 length is 13 residues. CDR1 and CDR2 from the germline V gene are GTSNPN and SVGIG (reference sequence).

The rearrangement links TRBV25-1 to TRBJ1-2; 8 bases fit TRBD1. The V gene's germline CDR1 is MGHDK and CDR2 SYGVNS. CDR3 length equals 14 residues. V trimming: 2 bases; J trimming: 7 bases; junction bases outside the gene matches: 6. The CDR3 DNA reads as TGTGCCAGCAGTGAACAGACAGGGGCTGGTGGCTACACCTTC. As protein: CASSEQTGAGGYTF.

The V gene is TRBV9, the J gene TRBJ1-1; 7 nucleotides align to TRBD1. The CDR3 is 14 amino acids. The junction had 6 bases not matched to a gene; V was cut back by 6 bases and J by 1 base. Per germline, CDR1 SGDLS and CDR2 YYNGEE. CDR3 sequence reads: CASTRDSTNTEAFF. The DNA for the CDR3 is TGTGCCAGCACCCGGGACAGCACGAACACTGAAGCTTTCTTT.

This chain joins TRBV2 and TRBJ1-5; maybe TRBD1 (5 bases). CDR3 length equals 14 residues. V lost 7 bases, J lost 4 bases, and 14 bases lay in between. Germline CDR1 is SNHLY and CDR2 is FYNNEI. The CDR3 DNA follows: TGTGCCAGCACAGGGCCCGCTCCAAATCAGCCCCAGCATTTT. Protein product: CASTGPAPNQPQHF.

The J gene is TRBJ2-1, the V gene TRBV5-1; TRBD1 might be the D (6 bases). The ends were cut back, 0 bases at V and 2 bases at J, with 15 bases in the middle. The CDR3 spans 17 residues. Germline V gives CDR1 SGHRS, CDR2 YFSETQ. CDR3 coding DNA: TGCGCCAGCAGCTTGGCACCGGGACAAAGAGCCTACAATGAGCAGTTCTTC. The encoded protein is CASSLAPGQRAYNEQFF.

V and J are TRBV15 and TRBJ1-4; D is uncertain. This CDR3 has 15 amino acids. In germline, CDR1 is LNHNV, CDR2 YYDKDF (reference sequence). V was cut by 0 bases and J by 7 bases, with 12 bases left in between. Here the CDR3 reads CATSRDRYAREKLFF. The CDR3 nucleotides are TGTGCCACCAGCAGAGACAGGTATGCGCGTGAAAAACTGTTTTTT.

The chain combines TRBV4-1 with TRBJ1-2, with unresolved D. CDR1 is MGHRA, CDR2 YSYEKL, per germline. The V and J ends lost 4 bases and 4 bases respectively, with 10 bases between them. CDR3 size: 13 residues. CDR3 sequence reads: CASSPRGVYGYTF. CDR3 DNA sequence: TGCGCCAGCAGCCCGCGGGGTGTCTATGGCTACACCTTC.

This sequence joins TRBV6-6 and TRBJ1-1, with TRBD1 as a possible D gene (5 bases). V lost 2 bases, J lost 3 bases, and 10 bases lay in between. In germline, CDR1 is MNHNY, CDR2 SVGAGI (reference sequence). The length of the CDR3 is 14 residues. The CDR3 nucleotides read TGTGCCAGCAGTTACGGGCAGGGATACACTGAAGCTTTCTTT. Translation: CASSYGQGYTEAFF.

The rearrangement links TRBV10-2 to TRBJ2-1, with 9 bases matching TRBD1. The germline V gene encodes CDR1 WSHSY and CDR2 SAAADI. CDR3 size: 17 residues. The trim removed 3 bases at V and 2 bases at J, leaving 8 bases unmatched. Here the CDR3 reads CASSDTGQGYTYNEQFF. The CDR3 bases are TGCGCCAGCAGTGACACGGGACAGGGTTACACCTACAATGAGCAGTTCTTC.

The chain couples TRBV7-2 to TRBJ1-1; D perhaps matches TRBD1 (6 bases). CDR1 is SGHTA and CDR2 is FQGNSA in the germline V gene. V was pared by 2 bases and J by 6 bases, with 16 bases between. The CDR3 is 15 amino acids. Written as DNA, the CDR3 is TGTGCCAGCAGCTTACCCAAACAGGGTTTGCCTGAAGCTTTCTTT. It specifies CASSLPKQGLPEAFF.

The rearrangement joins TRBV6-1 to TRBJ2-1; D perhaps matches TRBD2 (6 bases). V was cut by 3 bases and J by 0 bases, with 15 bases left in between. Germline values: CDR1 MNHNS, CDR2 SASEGT. There are 17 residues in the CDR3. The CDR3 DNA reads as TGTGCCAGCAGTGATCCCCCGACTAGTTTCTCCTACAATGAGCAGTTCTTC. It specifies CASSDPPTSFSYNEQFF.

This sequence joins TRBV7-9 and TRBJ2-7, with D possibly being TRBD2 (5 bases). Germline loops: CDR1 SEHNR, CDR2 FQNEAQ (reference sequence). There are 14 residues in the CDR3. Trimming took 5 bases from V and 2 from J, leaving 13 bases between them. This chain's CDR3 is CASSPEGPTYEQYV. DNA of the CDR3: TGTGCCAGCAGCCCTGAGGGTCCTACCTACGAGCAGTACGTC.

V gene TRBV7-2 combines with J gene TRBJ2-1; no clear D. Germline values: CDR1 SGHTA, CDR2 FQGNSA. This CDR3 spans 12 amino acids. V lost 5 bases to trimming and J lost 10 bases, with 12 bases between them. The CDR3 sequence is CASSQTRWEQFF. The CDR3 nucleotides are TGTGCCAGCAGCCAGACCAGGTGGGAGCAGTTCTTC.

V and J are TRBV19 and TRBJ2-2; no reliable D call. Germline V CDR1 and CDR2: LNHDA, SQIVND (reference sequence). Deletions cut 10 bases from V and 9 bases from J, with 12 bases between. CDR3 size: 11 residues. The CDR3 here is CATGNFRELFF. CDR3 sequence (DNA): TGTGCCACCGGTAATTTCCGGGAGCTGTTTTTT.

The chain joins TRBV7-9 to TRBJ2-7, with D unresolved. CDR3 length equals 13 residues. The V gene's germline CDR1 is SEHNR and CDR2 FQNEAQ (reference sequence). Deletions cut 8 bases from V and 3 bases from J, with 14 bases between. The chain's CDR3 is CASREAEYYEQYF. CDR3 DNA: TGTGCCAGCCGTGAGGCAGAGTACTACGAGCAGTACTTC.